Each of the 18 T cell receptor beta chains below was sequenced from the same sample in a study of monozygotic twins with inflammatory bowel disease. For each CDR3 protein, TCRdb gives one entry from its re-call of the 5' RACE reads, without DNA. Reported are around 410,000 distinct CDR3 sequences; the ten largest clones contain approximately 2.3%. The sequencing input was blood. The receptors stem from a human donor with ulcerative colitis or Crohn's disease, or a healthy co-twin of an affected twin (not recorded which).

This chain connects TRBV2 to TRBJ1-2; as DNA is missing, the TRBD1 call by TCRdb cannot be tested. This CDR3 contains 15 residues. Germline CDR1 is SNHLY and CDR2 is FYNNEI. The CDR3 sequence: CASPNPGADPYGYTF.

V and J are TRBV3-1 and TRBJ1-1; TCRdb's D gene call, TRBD1, goes unchecked for lack of DNA. The CDR3 has 14 residues. Germline-derived CDR1 and CDR2 are LGHDT and YNNKEL (reference sequence). This CDR3 is CASSHRTPNTEAFF. The variable domain in full, completed from reference TRBV3-1 and TRBJ1-1, reads DTAVSQTPKYLVTQMGNDKSIKCEQNLGHDTMYWYKQDSKKFLKIMFSYNNKELIINETVPNRFSPKSPDKAHLNLHINSLELGDSAVYFCASSHRTPNTEAFFGQGTRLTVV.

The rearrangement joins TRBV21-1 to TRBJ2-3. TRBV21-1 is a listed pseudogene. The length of the CDR3 is 18 residues. CDR3 loop: CASSKVRNVYVYTDTQYF.

V is TRBV21-1 and J is TRBJ1-6; with no DNA, the TCRdb D assignment of TRBD1 cannot be verified. TRBV21-1 is a recognized pseudogene. This CDR3 is 15 amino acids long. This chain's CDR3 is CASSKARDGNSPLHF.

CDR3 in amino acids: CASSPRTGRSGYGYTF. The V and J genes are TRBV28 and TRBJ1-2; absent DNA, TCRdb's TRBD1 call cannot be checked. This CDR3 has 16 residues. The germline CDR1 and CDR2 sequences are MDHEN and SYDVKM.

J is TRBJ1-5 and V is TRBV6-2 or TRBV6-3; with no DNA, the TCRdb D assignment of TRBD1 cannot be verified. The CDR3 extends over 17 amino acids. Germline V gene data show CDR1 as MNHEY and CDR2 as SVGEGT. This CDR3 is CASSSDRERQDNQPQHF.

The chain has TRBV5-1 and TRBJ2-3. This CDR3 contains 14 residues. CDR1 is SGHRS and CDR2 is YFSETQ in the germline V gene. The CDR3: CASSFRTDTDTQYF. The full variable domain, completed using reference TRBV5-1 and TRBJ2-3, is KAGVTQTPRYLIKTRGQQVTLSCSPISGHRSVSWYQQTPGQGLQFLFEYFSETQRNKGNFPGRFSGRQFSNSRSEMNVSTLELGDSALYLCASSFRTDTDTQYFGPGTRLTVL.

The chain carries TRBV20-1 and TRBJ1-4; TCRdb's assignment of TRBD1 cannot be checked, as there is no DNA. Per the germline V gene, CDR1 is DFQATT and CDR2 is SNEGSKA (reference sequence). The CDR3 is 17 amino acids. CDR3 residues: CSARDRWRTTTNEKLFF.

The chain combines TRBV6-1 with TRBJ1-1; TCRdb's D gene call, TRBD1, goes unchecked for lack of DNA. Germline CDR1 reads MNHNS; CDR2 reads SASEGT. CDR3 length: 15 residues. CDR3 in amino acids: CASHRPTVRGTEAFF.

The genes are TRBV28 and TRBJ1-2; the D call from TCRdb, TRBD1, cannot be confirmed without DNA. This CDR3 is built from 16 residues. Germline lookup yields CDR1 MDHEN and CDR2 SYDVKM. The CDR3 is CASSVSTSTGYYGYTF.

This sequence joins TRBV28 and TRBJ1-3; TCRdb outputs TRBD1, but without DNA this stays unchecked. CDR3 length: 15 amino acids. Germline V CDR1 and CDR2: MDHEN, SYDVKM. CDR3 residues: CASSRTPGTGNTIYF.

This sequence joins TRBV20-1 and TRBJ1-6; TCRdb outputs TRBD1, but without DNA this stays unchecked. There are 15 residues in the CDR3. Germline V gives CDR1 DFQATT, CDR2 SNEGSKA (reference sequence). The CDR3 reads CSARGGQSRASPLHF.

This rearrangement joins TRBV18 to TRBJ1-5; TCRdb calls TRBD1, which cannot be checked without DNA. Looked up from germline, CDR1 is KGHSH and CDR2 is LQKENI. This CDR3 is 13 amino acids long. CDR3 sequence: CASGQSGNQPQHF.

The V gene is TRBV7-3, the J gene TRBJ2-7; TCRdb's D call, TRBD2, is unchecked because there is no DNA. This CDR3 spans 15 amino acids. Germline V CDR1 and CDR2: SGHTA, FQGTGA. The CDR3 loop is CASSLTGTSGYEQYF. Supplemented by reference TRBV7-3 and TRBJ2-7, the full variable domain reads GAGVSQTPSNKVTEKGKYVELRCDPISGHTALYWYRQSLGQGPEFLIYFQGTGAADDSGLPNDRFFAVRPEGSVSTLKIQRTERGDSAVYLCASSLTGTSGYEQYFGPGTRLTVT.

The chain couples TRBV30 to TRBJ1-2; the TRBD1 assignment by TCRdb is unverifiable without DNA. This CDR3 has 13 amino acids. From germline, CDR1 is GTSNPN and CDR2 SVGIG (reference sequence). CDR3 amino acids: CAWSVWDSDGYTF. Full variable domain (remainder filled in from reference TRBV30 and TRBJ1-2): SQTIHQWPATLVQPVGSPLSLECTVEGTSNPNLYWYRQAAGRGLQLLFYSVGIGQISSEVPQNLSASRPQDRQFILSSKKLLLSDSGFYLCAWSVWDSDGYTFGSGTRLTVV.

This sequence joins TRBV5-1 and TRBJ2-7; TCRdb names TRBD1, which stays unverified in the absence of DNA. In germline, CDR1 is SGHRS, CDR2 YFSETQ. The CDR3 totals 14 residues. CDR3 sequence: CASRQETGYYEQYF.

The V call is TRBV7-7, the J call TRBJ2-5; TCRdb reports TRBD2, a call that lacks DNA to check it against. Germline values: CDR1 SSHAT, CDR2 FNYEAQ (reference sequence). CDR3 length equals 14 residues. This CDR3 is CASSYGTSWETQYF.

V and J are TRBV7-9 and TRBJ1-1; TCRdb designates TRBD1, a call that cannot be tested without DNA. Germline CDR1 is SEHNR and CDR2 is FQNEAQ (reference sequence). The CDR3 totals 16 residues. The CDR3 is CASSLAQGTGGTEAFF. Looking up the rest from reference TRBV7-9 and TRBJ1-1 gives the full variable domain: DTGVSQNPRHKITKRGQNVTFRCDPISEHNRLYWYRQTLGQGPEFLTYFQNEAQLEKSRLLSDRFSAERPKGSFSTLEIQRTEQGDSAMYLCASSLAQGTGGTEAFFGQGTRLTVV.